Listed here are 30 T cell receptor beta chains from one sample, sequenced in a study of T cell responses to AZD1222 COVID-19 vaccine. Clones were read by immunoSEQ multiplex PCR, and TCRdb kept only the in-frame ones, dropping some. The data contain about 170,000 clones, about nine tenths of them singletons. The sequenced sample was peripheral blood, obtained on day 0 of AZD1222 vaccination. The receptor set was obtained from an adult in good health.

The gene calls are TRBV6-4 and TRBJ2-5; 7 positions match TRBD2. V was clipped by 0 bases and J by 5 bases; unmatched bases: 6. The CDR3 runs to 15 residues. The V gene's germline CDR1 is MRHNA and CDR2 SNTAGT. The CDR3 DNA reads TGTGCCAGCAGTGACTCGAGACTAGCTGGTGAGACCCAGTACTTC. It specifies CASSDSRLAGETQYF.

The CDR3 DNA reads as TGTGCCAGCAGTTTTGGGGCCTTCGATGGCTACACCTTC. Its protein is CASSFGAFDGYTF. The V call is TRBV27, the J call TRBJ1-2; TRBD1 is a possible D gene (5 bases). The CDR3 spans 13 residues. Germline loops: CDR1 MNHEY, CDR2 SMNVEV (reference sequence). Trimming took 3 bases from V and 6 from J, leaving 11 bases between them.

In DNA form, the CDR3 reads TGTGCCAGCAGCTTAGAGGGGACAGCGTCCTACGAGCAGTACTTC. Encoded protein: CASSLEGTASYEQYF. The V and J genes are TRBV7-9 and TRBJ2-7; the match to TRBD1 covers 7 bases. This CDR3 region has 15 residues. The J segment lost 1 base and the V segment lost 1 base, leaving 4 bases of the junction unmatched. Germline CDR1 SEHNR, CDR2 FQNEAQ (reference sequence).

The gene calls are TRBV27 and TRBJ1-6; D not resolved. This CDR3 contains 13 residues. Germline V gene lookup returns CDR1 MNHEY and CDR2 SMNVEV (reference sequence). V lost 3 bases, J lost 8 bases, and 8 bases lay in between. CDR3 sequence: CASSFRHYSPLHF. The CDR3 bases are TGTGCCAGCAGTTTCCGTCATTATTCACCCCTCCACTTT.

This chain joins TRBV30 and TRBJ2-7; 8 bases align to TRBD2. Germline-derived CDR1 and CDR2 are GTSNPN and SVGIG (reference sequence). This CDR3 is 17 amino acids long. V lost 7 bases, J lost 2 bases, and 19 bases stayed unmatched. CDR3 coding DNA: TGTGCCTCCGCCGGCGGGGGCAAAAGCGGGGGTACCTACGAGCAGTACTTC. This codes for CASAGGGKSGGTYEQYF.

V and J are TRBV5-6 and TRBJ2-5, with TRBD2 as a possible D gene (6 bases). Germline V gives CDR1 SGHDT, CDR2 YYEEEE. This CDR3 region has 13 residues. Trimming removed 10 bases from V and 9 bases from J, with 22 bases in between. The CDR3 loop is CAGGTGAAGPQYF. CDR3 DNA sequence: TGTGCCGGAGGAACGGGAGCTGCCGGGCCCCAGTACTTC.

This chain links TRBV28 with TRBJ1-4; D perhaps matches TRBD1 (6 bases). The CDR3 consists of 13 residues. Germline V gene data show CDR1 as MDHEN and CDR2 as SYDVKM. In DNA form, the CDR3 reads TGTGCTCTCTCCTCGGGGGCGAATGAAAAACTGTTTTTT. It encodes CALSSGANEKLFF.

V gene TRBV7-9 combines with J gene TRBJ2-5; D might be TRBD2 (5 bases). From germline, CDR1 is SEHNR and CDR2 FQNEAQ (reference sequence). The CDR3 sequence is 13 residues long. V lost 5 bases and J 1 base, leaving 8 bases between the germline ends. CDR3 DNA: TGTGCCAGCAGCCCGGAGGCCCAAGAGACCCAGTACTTC. Translation gives CASSPEAQETQYF.

This clone appeared a few times. V usage is TRBV7-8 and J usage is TRBJ2-3; no firm D call. V was pared by 1 base and J by 6 bases, with 8 bases between. Germline loops: CDR1 SGHVS, CDR2 FQNEAQ. This CDR3 has 13 amino acids. The CDR3 protein is CASSLERKDTQYF. In DNA, the CDR3 is TGTGCCAGCAGCTTAGAACGTAAGGATACGCAGTATTTT.

This CDR3 reads CASSGSRETQYF. DNA of the CDR3: TGTGCCAGCAGCGGGTCAAGGGAGACCCAGTACTTC. The chain uses TRBV7-6 and TRBJ2-5; no firm D call. V gave up 5 bases and J gave up 5 bases, with 9 bases separating them. Germline V gene lookup returns CDR1 SGHVS and CDR2 FNYEAQ. The CDR3 loop spans 12 amino acids. Supplemented by reference TRBV7-6 and TRBJ2-5, the full variable domain reads GAGVSQSPRYKVTKRGQDVALRCDPISGHVSLYWYRQALGQGPEFLTYFNYEAQQDKSGLPNDRFSAERPEGSISTLTIQRTEQRDSAMYRCASSGSRETQYFGPGTRLLVL.

This chain connects TRBV6-6 to TRBJ1-2, with 9 bases aligning to TRBD1. The CDR3 covers 16 residues. The V gene end was trimmed by 5 bases and the J gene end by 1 base; junction bases not matched to a gene: 8. Germline V gene lookup returns CDR1 MNHNY and CDR2 SVGAGI (reference sequence). The CDR3 protein is CASSGGQGLLNYGYTF. The CDR3 nucleotides read TGTGCCAGCAGTGGGGGACAGGGCCTACTTAACTATGGCTACACCTTC.

The chain links TRBV5-1 to TRBJ2-5; 8 bases map to TRBD1. V shed 5 bases and J 2 bases; nucleotides not matched to a gene: 8. The CDR3 covers 15 residues. In germline, CDR1 is SGHRS, CDR2 YFSETQ. CDR3 DNA: TGCGCCAGCAGACTCGACAGGGGTGGGCAAGAGACCCAGTACTTC. This sequence encodes CASRLDRGGQETQYF.

The V call is TRBV7-6, the J call TRBJ2-5, with TRBD2 identical over 11 bases. This CDR3 is built from 15 residues. The V gene's germline CDR1 is SGHVS and CDR2 FNYEAQ. V trimming: 2 bases; J trimming: 7 bases; junction bases outside the gene matches: 6. The CDR3 sequence: CASSLTSGSDGTQYF. The CDR3 DNA sequence: TGTGCCAGCAGCTTAACTAGCGGGAGCGATGGGACCCAGTACTTC.

The V call is TRBV5-4, the J call TRBJ2-5, with 7 bases matching TRBD1. The V and J ends lost 2 bases and 1 base, in that order; junction bases with no gene match: 11. CDR1 SGHNT and CDR2 YYREEE come from the germline V gene (reference sequence). This CDR3 comprises 17 residues. The CDR3: CASSLRPPGQSQETQYF. CDR3 bases: TGTGCCAGCAGCTTACGGCCCCCGGGACAGAGCCAAGAGACCCAGTACTTC. Using reference TRBV5-4 and TRBJ2-5 for the parts outside the CDR3, the full variable domain is ETGVTQSPTHLIKTRGQQVTLRCSSQSGHNTVSWYQQALGQGPQFIFQYYREEENGRGNFPPRFSGLQFPNYSSELNVNALELDDSALYLCASSLRPPGQSQETQYFGPGTRLLVL.

The chain carries TRBV11-2 and TRBJ2-2, with D perhaps assigned TRBD1 or TRBD2 (5 bases each). Germline V gene data show CDR1 as SGHAT and CDR2 as FQNNGV. Trimming shortened V by 5 bases and J by 5 bases, and 12 bases separated the two germline ends. The CDR3 length is 14 residues. In DNA, the CDR3 is TGTGCCAGCAGCCTTGGGACCGTAACCGGGGAGCTGTTTTTT. Protein: CASSLGTVTGELFF.

The chain joins TRBV5-1 to TRBJ2-5; TRBD1 agrees at 8 bases. Germline values: CDR1 SGHRS, CDR2 YFSETQ. The CDR3 consists of 14 residues. V gave up 4 bases and J gave up 2 bases; unmatched junction bases: 4. In DNA, the CDR3 is TGCGCCAGCAGCCCGAGGACAGGGCAAGAGACCCAGTACTTC. Translating gives CASSPRTGQETQYF.

This chain links TRBV5-5 with TRBJ1-1; D uncertain. The V gene's germline CDR1 is SGHKS and CDR2 YYEKEE (reference sequence). The CDR3 sequence is 12 residues long. V was clipped by 0 bases and J by 7 bases, with 7 bases between them. The CDR3 reads CASSLVGGEAFF. The DNA of the CDR3 is TGTGCCAGCAGCTTGGTTGGCGGTGAAGCTTTCTTT.

The chain joins TRBV27 to TRBJ1-6, with 7 positions matching TRBD1. The CDR3 consists of 18 residues. Germline V CDR1 and CDR2: MNHEY, SMNVEV (reference sequence). V dropped 2 bases and J dropped 0; count of bases not matched to a gene: 7. The CDR3 DNA reads TGTGCCAGCAGTTTAAAAGGGCAGGGGGGCTCCTATAATTCACCCCTCCACTTT. It yields the protein CASSLKGQGGSYNSPLHF.

This chain joins TRBV19 and TRBJ2-3; TRBD2 might be the D (5 bases). CDR3 size: 14 residues. V lost 6 bases to trimming and J lost 5 bases, with 15 bases between them. In germline, CDR1 is LNHDA, CDR2 SQIVND (reference sequence). CDR3 sequence: CASRRSGAEDTQYF. CDR3 in DNA: TGTGCCAGTAGGAGGAGCGGTGCAGAAGATACGCAGTATTTT.

This chain uses TRBV7-8 with TRBJ2-1, with 10 nucleotides matching TRBD2. The CDR3 is made up of 15 amino acids. V shed 1 base, J shed 7 bases, and the junction held 4 bases outside the gene matches. CDR1 and CDR2 from the germline V gene are SGHVS and FQNEAQ. Here the CDR3 reads CASSLVSGRVNEQFF. CDR3 nucleotides: TGTGCCAGCAGCTTAGTGAGCGGGAGGGTAAATGAGCAGTTCTTC.

This chain connects TRBV19 to TRBJ1-1, with TRBD1 matching over 7 bases. The V and J ends lost 5 bases and 0 bases, in that order; junction bases with no gene match: 6. This CDR3 region has 15 residues. Germline-derived CDR1 and CDR2 are LNHDA and SQIVND (reference sequence). CDR3 nucleotides: TGTGCCAGTAGTCTAAAGACAGGGATGAACACTGAAGCTTTCTTT. Its protein is CASSLKTGMNTEAFF. Complete variable domain (other parts from reference TRBV19 and TRBJ1-1): DGGITQSPKYLFRKEGQNVTLSCEQNLNHDAMYWYRQDPGQGLRLIYYSQIVNDFQKGDIAEGYSVSREKKESFPLTVTSAQKNPTAFYLCASSLKTGMNTEAFFGQGTRLTVV.

The gene calls are TRBV4-2 and TRBJ2-7; unclear D gene. The V gene lost 3 bases and the J gene lost 0 bases, with 12 bases spanning the gap. Germline V CDR1 and CDR2: LGHNA, YNFKEQ. This CDR3 region has 15 residues. In nucleotides, the CDR3 is TGTGCCAGCAGCCACGCCCCGCCAGGCTCCTACGAGCAGTACTTC. Amino acid sequence: CASSHAPPGSYEQYF.

The V and J genes are TRBV19 and TRBJ2-2; TRBD2 agrees at 12 bases. J was trimmed by 4 bases and V by 5 bases; bases with no gene match: 2. The CDR3 is 15 amino acids. The germline V gene encodes CDR1 LNHDA and CDR2 SQIVND (reference sequence). The CDR3 DNA reads TGTGCCAGTAGTTGGACTAGCGGGGCCACCGGGGAGCTGTTTTTT. This translates into CASSWTSGATGELFF.

The chain recombines TRBV5-1 with TRBJ1-3; D remains unclear. Germline loops: CDR1 SGHRS, CDR2 YFSETQ. Trimming took off 5 bases at V and 0 bases at J, with 9 bases between the two ends. This CDR3 comprises 14 residues. The DNA of the CDR3 is TGCGCCAGCAGTTTCTCGAGCTCTGGAAACACCATATATTTT. Translation gives CASSFSSSGNTIYF.

This sequence joins TRBV5-1 and TRBJ2-7; 9 positions agree with TRBD2. Trimming at V came to 0 bases and at J to 7 bases, leaving 8 bases not matched to a gene. This CDR3 is built from 15 residues. Germline V gene sequence: CDR1 SGHRS, CDR2 YFSETQ. DNA of the CDR3: TGCGCCAGCAGCTTGGCCGGGCCCCTAGCGGGGGAGCAGTACTTC. Its translation: CASSLAGPLAGEQYF.

The gene calls are TRBV7-3 and TRBJ2-1; TRBD1 might be the D (5 bases). Germline-derived CDR1 and CDR2 are SGHTA and FQGTGA. The CDR3 contains 14 residues. Trimming removed 0 bases at V and 10 bases at J, with 13 bases between. CDR3 in DNA: TGTGCCAGCAGCTTAACGGCAGGGAATGAGGAGCAGTTCTTC. Encoded protein: CASSLTAGNEEQFF. The variable domain in full, with the rest retrieved from reference TRBV7-3 and TRBJ2-1, is GAGVSQTPSNKVTEKGKYVELRCDPISGHTALYWYRQSLGQGPEFLIYFQGTGAADDSGLPNDRFFAVRPEGSVSTLKIQRTERGDSAVYLCASSLTAGNEEQFFGPGTRLTVL.

This rearrangement joins TRBV10-1 to TRBJ1-1, with a tentative D call TRBD1 (5 bases). Per germline, CDR1 WNHNN and CDR2 SYGVQD (reference sequence). The V gene lost 4 bases and the J gene lost 7 bases, with 16 bases spanning the gap. There are 14 residues in the CDR3. This chain's CDR3 is CASSAVSGVGEAFF. The DNA of the CDR3 is TGCGCCAGCAGTGCCGTGTCGGGGGTCGGTGAAGCTTTCTTT.

The DNA of the CDR3 is TGTGCCAGCAGCCCGTTGACAGGGGTATCAGTCTATGGCTACACCTTC. Its translation: CASSPLTGVSVYGYTF. The chain carries TRBV13 and TRBJ1-2; 8 bases match TRBD1. The J segment lost 4 bases and the V segment lost 5 bases, leaving 12 bases of the junction unmatched. The germline gives CDR1 PRHDT, CDR2 FYEKMQ (reference sequence). The CDR3 has 16 amino acids.

The rearrangement links TRBV18 to TRBJ1-2; D possibly corresponds to TRBD1 (5 bases). The V end lost 0 bases, the J end lost 3 bases, and 14 bases lay between the germline ends. Germline V lookup: CDR1 KGHSH, CDR2 LQKENI. The CDR3 has 16 amino acids. This CDR3 is CASSPPPLRDDYGYTF. DNA for the CDR3: TGTGCCAGCTCACCACCGCCTTTGAGGGACGACTATGGCTACACCTTC.

This chain links TRBV2 with TRBJ2-7; no clear D. CDR3 length: 12 residues. Germline V lookup: CDR1 SNHLY, CDR2 FYNNEI. Trimming took off 4 bases at V and 6 bases at J, with 10 bases between the two ends. CDR3 residues: CASSGGTPEQYF. Written as DNA, the CDR3 is TGTGCCAGCAGTGGGGGTACGCCCGAGCAGTACTTC. The full variable domain, its missing parts supplied by reference TRBV2 and TRBJ2-7, is EPEVTQTPSHQVTQMGQEVILRCVPISNHLYFYWYRQILGQKVEFLVSFYNNEISEKSEIFDDQFSVERPDGSNFTLKIRSTKLEDSAMYFCASSGGTPEQYFGPGTRLTVT.